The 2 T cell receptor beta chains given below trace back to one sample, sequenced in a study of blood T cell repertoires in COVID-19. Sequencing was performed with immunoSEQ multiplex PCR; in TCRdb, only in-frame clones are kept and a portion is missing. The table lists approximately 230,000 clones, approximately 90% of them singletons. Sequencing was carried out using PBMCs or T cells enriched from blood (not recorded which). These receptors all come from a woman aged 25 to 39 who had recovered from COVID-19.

CDR3 sequence reads: CASSARGGEQPQHF. In DNA, the CDR3 is TGTGCCAGCAGCGCACGAGGGGGGGAACAGCCCCAGCATTTT. The rearrangement uses TRBV9 and TRBJ1-5; D possibly corresponds to TRBD1 (6 bases). V dropped 3 bases and J dropped 7 bases, with 14 bases sitting between them. Germline values: CDR1 SGDLS, CDR2 YYNGEE. CDR3 length: 14 amino acids.

The CDR3 DNA reads TGCGCCAGCAGCCAAGTGTCGGCCAGGATCGAACCCCAGCATTTT. This codes for CASSQVSARIEPQHF. The chain employs TRBV4-1 and TRBJ1-5; D not certain. V was pared by 1 base and J by 10 bases, with 17 bases between. From germline, CDR1 is MGHRA and CDR2 YSYEKL. The CDR3 is 15 residues long.